This T cell receptor (beta chain) was identified during a study of blood T cell repertoires in COVID-19. In the study's own analysis: Nucleated cell number was recorded as an estimate derived from reference gene primer amplification. Profiled with immunoSEQ multiplex PCR; TCRdb holds only in-frame clones, not every one. The DNA was the basis for D and trimming; V, J and clone size are from that table. Among approximately 350,000 clones listed, around 91% were seen once. The sequence came from a man younger than 30 who had recovered from COVID-19. The sequenced sample consisted of PBMCs or T cells enriched from blood (not recorded which).

The CDR3: CASSQALFGATEQFF. DNA for the CDR3: TGTGCCAGCAGCCAAGCTCTATTTGGAGCAACTGAGCAGTTCTTC. The chain combines TRBV14 with TRBJ2-1, with unresolved D. V lost 1 base to trimming and J lost 9 bases, with 16 bases between them. Germline V gene lookup returns CDR1 SGHDN and CDR2 FVKESK. This CDR3 spans 15 amino acids.